Described below is a single TCR beta chain sequence and its context. Its cognate antigen is unknown. These data originate in a study of OX40 agonist ivuxolimab in advanced cancers. Study as a whole: Earlier anti-PD-1, anti-PD-L1 or anti-CTLA-4 therapy was permitted; less than 50% had received some. Points from the study as a whole: The antigens recognized by the expanded peripheral T cells, that is their antigen specificity, were not determined. By week 6 at 0.1 to 3.0 mg/kg, blood CD4+ and CD8+ T cells had expanded clonally.

The table came from immunoSEQ multiplex PCR; TCRdb's copy has only in-frame clones and leaves some out. The sample lists some 50,000 clones, 88% occurring once. The CDR3 is 13 residues long. Trimming left V 1 base short and J 4 bases short, with 4 bases between. Germline V gives CDR1 SGHNT, CDR2 YENEEA. This chain uses TRBV11-3 with TRBJ2-2; D gene ambiguous. The sequenced sample was CD4+ or CD8+ T cells sorted from blood, obtained in a trial of the OX40 agonist ivuxolimab. The clonotype originates from an adult with an advanced solid tumor such as melanoma, head and neck, liver or kidney cancer. The DNA for the CDR3 is TGTGCCAGCAGCTTAGGTGGCACCGGGGAGCTGTTTTTT. As protein: CASSLGGTGELFF.